These 15 T cell receptor beta chains were all obtained from the same sample, sequenced in a study of blood T cell repertoires in COVID-19. Only in-frame clones appear in the TCRdb table, and some are missing; sequencing was by immunoSEQ multiplex PCR. The top ten hold approximately 18% of the sample, which has approximately 150,000 clones, about 80% seen once. Sequencing used peripheral blood. The receptors were gathered from an elderly woman with acute or convalescent COVID-19.

The V gene is TRBV6-5, the J gene TRBJ1-2; D perhaps matches TRBD1 (5 bases). The CDR3 has 13 residues. V shed 7 bases and J shed 3 bases, with 12 bases lying between them. Germline V gene data show CDR1 as MNHEY and CDR2 as SVGAGI. CDR3 amino acids: CASNWGADYGYTF. The CDR3 bases are TGTGCCAGCAATTGGGGCGCAGACTATGGCTACACCTTC.

The chain joins TRBV4-2 to TRBJ2-1; 10 bases agree with TRBD2. Germline CDR1 is LGHNA and CDR2 is YNFKEQ. V dropped 3 bases and J dropped 0; count of bases not matched to a gene: 17. The CDR3 loop spans 21 amino acids. This CDR3 reads CASSHELPGLATFSSYNEQFF. Written as DNA, the CDR3 is TGTGCCAGCAGCCATGAACTACCGGGACTAGCGACCTTTAGCTCCTACAATGAGCAGTTCTTC.

The rearrangement joins TRBV2 to TRBJ2-7; possible D gene TRBD2, 6 bases. V dropped 7 bases and J dropped 4 bases, with 14 bases sitting between them. In germline, CDR1 is SNHLY, CDR2 FYNNEI. The CDR3 contains 13 residues. CDR3 sequence reads: CASMGGLLYEQYF. DNA for the CDR3: TGTGCCAGCATGGGGGGACTTCTTTACGAGCAGTACTTC.

The chain employs TRBV7-9 and TRBJ1-4; no clear D. V shed 5 bases and J shed 7 bases, with 11 bases lying between them. Germline CDR1 is SEHNR and CDR2 is FQNEAQ (reference sequence). CDR3 length: 13 amino acids. CDR3 DNA: TGTGCCAGCAGCCCGCGGGCGGTTGAAAAACTGTTTTTT. This codes for CASSPRAVEKLFF. The full variable domain, rest sourced from reference TRBV7-9 and TRBJ1-4, is DTGVSQNPRHKITKRGQNVTFRCDPISEHNRLYWYRQTLGQGPEFLTYFQNEAQLEKSRLLSDRFSAERPKGSFSTLEIQRTEQGDSAMYLCASSPRAVEKLFFGSGTQLSVL.

The genes are TRBV19 and TRBJ1-1, with a tentative D call TRBD1 (6 bases). The V gene lost 6 bases and the J gene lost 1 base, with 18 bases spanning the gap. This CDR3 region has 16 residues. CDR1 and CDR2 (germline): LNHDA, SQIVND (reference sequence). Here the CDR3 reads CASSPRAGARNTEAFF. As DNA, the CDR3 is TGTGCCAGTAGCCCAAGGGCAGGGGCCCGGAACACTGAAGCTTTCTTT. The whole variable domain, remainder taken from reference TRBV19 and TRBJ1-1, is DGGITQSPKYLFRKEGQNVTLSCEQNLNHDAMYWYRQDPGQGLRLIYYSQIVNDFQKGDIAEGYSVSREKKESFPLTVTSAQKNPTAFYLCASSPRAGARNTEAFFGQGTRLTVV.

The chain employs TRBV3-1 (or the pseudogene TRBV3-2) and TRBJ2-3, with D possibly matching TRBD2 (6 bases). CDR3 length equals 16 residues. Looked up from germline, CDR1 is LGHDT and CDR2 is YNNKEL (reference sequence). V lost 0 bases and J 1 base, leaving 11 bases between the germline ends. CDR3 bases: TGTGCCAGCAGCCAAGAATCGGCGGGGCGCACAGATACGCAGTATTTT. Its protein is CASSQESAGRTDTQYF.

The V and J genes are TRBV28 and TRBJ2-5, with a possible D match to TRBD1 (5 bases). Germline V gene sequence: CDR1 MDHEN, CDR2 SYDVKM. Trimming stripped 2 bases from V and 1 base from J, with 14 bases between. The CDR3 loop spans 16 amino acids. CDR3 loop: CASSLLGLRGQETQYF. DNA of the CDR3: TGTGCCAGCAGTTTACTGGGGCTAAGGGGCCAAGAGACCCAGTACTTC.

The chain joins TRBV28 to TRBJ1-2; unclear D gene. The germline V gene encodes CDR1 MDHEN and CDR2 SYDVKM. Trimming shortened V by 4 bases and J by 3 bases, and 9 bases separated the two germline ends. This CDR3 has 13 residues. CDR3 DNA sequence: TGTGCCAGCAGTTGGGAGGGTTACTATGGCTACACCTTC. Translating gives CASSWEGYYGYTF.

V gene TRBV7-3 combines with J gene TRBJ2-3, with 7 bases that match TRBD2. The CDR3 covers 15 residues. Germline V CDR1 and CDR2: SGHTA, FQGTGA. Trimming cost V 5 bases and J 5 bases; bases outside gene matches: 10. The CDR3 DNA sequence: TGTGCCAGCAGCCCCCCGGGGGGATTGGTAGATACGCAGTATTTT. Translating it yields CASSPPGGLVDTQYF.

The chain has TRBV27 and TRBJ1-6, with TRBD1 matching 9 bases. V shed 2 bases and J 4 bases; nucleotides not matched to a gene: 3. This CDR3 spans 16 amino acids. Germline lookup yields CDR1 MNHEY and CDR2 SMNVEV (reference sequence). The CDR3 spells CASSLGTGSYNSPLHF. The CDR3 bases are TGTGCCAGCAGTTTAGGGACAGGGAGTTATAATTCACCCCTCCACTTT.

V and J are TRBV27 and TRBJ2-5, with TRBD2 as a possible D gene (6 bases). Trimming took off 1 base at V and 1 base at J, with 10 bases between the two ends. There are 15 residues in the CDR3. In germline, CDR1 is MNHEY, CDR2 SMNVEV (reference sequence). The DNA for the CDR3 is TGTGCCAGCAGTTTATTACCGGGACTCCAAGAGACCCAGTACTTC. It codes for CASSLLPGLQETQYF.

This clone showed up just a few times. The rearrangement joins TRBV29-1 to TRBJ2-1; D may be TRBD2 (5 bases). CDR1 and CDR2 (germline): SQVTM, ANQGSEA. The CDR3 length is 10 residues. Trimming stripped 4 bases from V and 12 bases from J, with 10 bases between. The CDR3 nucleotides read TGCAGCGTTGTGAGGGTGGTGCAGTTCTTC. It yields the protein CSVVRVVQFF.

This sequence joins TRBV11-2 and TRBJ2-1; 14 bases are a match to TRBD2. V was clipped by 1 base and J by 7 bases; unmatched bases: 3. The CDR3 is 16 residues long. CDR1 and CDR2 (germline): SGHAT, FQNNGV. CDR3 region: CASSLGGLAGVNEQFF. The CDR3 bases are TGTGCCAGCAGCTTAGGGGGACTAGCGGGAGTGAATGAGCAGTTCTTC.

The chain combines TRBV4-3 with TRBJ2-3; D may be TRBD2 (6 bases). This CDR3 region has 14 residues. V lost 3 bases and J 3 bases, leaving 10 bases between the germline ends. Germline assignment: CDR1 LGHNA and CDR2 YSLEER. The CDR3 here is CASSQGLFTDTQYF. In DNA form, the CDR3 reads TGCGCCAGCAGCCAGGGACTTTTTACAGATACGCAGTATTTT.

This clone showed up just once. The chain is built from TRBV7-6 and TRBJ2-5; a weak D match, TRBD1 (5 bases). The CDR3 extends over 14 amino acids. V gave up 5 bases and J gave up 1 base, with 11 bases separating them. Germline CDR1 SGHVS, CDR2 FNYEAQ. This CDR3 is CASSRDRLQETQYF. CDR3 DNA sequence: TGTGCCAGCAGCAGAGACAGACTCCAAGAGACCCAGTACTTC. The complete variable domain, with remaining parts taken from reference TRBV7-6 and TRBJ2-5, reads GAGVSQSPRYKVTKRGQDVALRCDPISGHVSLYWYRQALGQGPEFLTYFNYEAQQDKSGLPNDRFSAERPEGSISTLTIQRTEQRDSAMYRCASSRDRLQETQYFGPGTRLLVL.